This T cell receptor beta chain derives from a study of identical twins' blood T cells. Study-level background: Some twelve libraries, six alpha and six beta, gave 45 million to 50 million reads.

The three twin pairs were reared together, likely meeting the same infections. Original handling: Per-library CDR3 reads ranged roughly 2 to 3.6 million; clonotypes, ~90,000 to ~550,000. One entry per CDR3 protein results from TCRdb running MiXCR on the 5' RACE reads. The V and J calls and clone size come from TCRdb's table, not from the authors' own analysis. The sample contains roughly 340,000 distinct CDR3 sequences, about 28% of which appear only once. This clonotype was seen repeatedly, ten times or more. Its specificity is unknown. Study-level results: Twin similarity might stem from environmental factors, not only genetics.

V shed 2 bases and J shed 5 bases, with 6 bases lying between them. The CDR3 contains 12 residues. Germline V gene data show CDR1 as LGHNT and CDR2 as FRNRAP. This TCR came from a woman aged 18-55 years in good health. This chain links TRBV12-5 with TRBJ1-1; D uncertain. Sequencing used PBMCs. Here the CDR3 reads CASGLTVTEAFF. The CDR3 region has the DNA TGTGCTAGTGGTTTGACCGTTACTGAAGCTTTCTTT.